Listed below are T cell receptor beta chains from one sample, sequenced in a study of radiotherapy plus CTLA-4 blockade in lung cancer. Here immunoSEQ multiplex PCR was the method, and the copy in TCRdb shows in-frame clones only, minus some. The profile shows about 77,000 clones, approximately 73% of them singletons. Material: peripheral blood, obtained from a patient treated with radiotherapy plus ipilimumab. These receptors all stem from a human donor with non-small cell lung cancer whose response to radiotherapy plus ipilimumab could not be evaluated. Each CDR3 is given with its conserved first and last residue. Fields, in order: D gene, clone size, J gene, V gene, CDR3 DNA, CDR3 protein. A D gene is named only where the DNA matches it firmly. Size is omitted from some rows. Given values are once, few, many or a class for expanded clones.

d_gene: TRBD2
abundance: once
j_gene: TRBJ2-1
v_gene: TRBV7-3
CDR3nt: TGTGCCAGCAGCCCCTTAGCGGGAGGGGAGGGGAATGAGCAGTTCTTC
CDR3aa: CASSPLAGGEGNEQFF

d_gene: TRBD2
abundance: NA
j_gene: TRBJ2-7
v_gene: TRBV7-9
CDR3nt: TGTGCCAGCAGCTTAGGGGGAGGGCACTACGAGCAGTACTTC
CDR3aa: CASSLGGGHYEQYF

d_gene: NA
abundance: NA
j_gene: TRBJ1-3
v_gene: TRBV7-7
CDR3nt: TGTGCCAGCAGCTTAACAGACTCTGGAAACACCATATATTTT
CDR3aa: CASSLTDSGNTIYF

d_gene: NA
abundance: NA
j_gene: TRBJ2-3
v_gene: TRBV5-1
CDR3nt: TGCGCCAGCAGCTTGGATTCGAGAGATACGCAGTATTTT
CDR3aa: CASSLDSRDTQYF

d_gene: NA
abundance: NA
j_gene: TRBJ2-7
v_gene: TRBV4-3
CDR3nt: TGCGCCAGCAGCCAAGATTGGCAGGTAACCTACGAGCAGTACTTC
CDR3aa: CASSQDWQVTYEQYF

d_gene: TRBD1
abundance: NA
j_gene: TRBJ2-7
v_gene: TRBV7-9
CDR3nt: TGTGCCAGCAGTAACGGGGACAGGGTTACTTACGAGCAGTACTTC
CDR3aa: CASSNGDRVTYEQYF

d_gene: NA
abundance: NA
j_gene: TRBJ2-5
v_gene: TRBV5-6
CDR3nt: TGTGCCAGCAGCTTGGCACAGGAAGAGACCCAGTACTTC
CDR3aa: CASSLAQEETQYF

d_gene: NA
abundance: NA
j_gene: TRBJ1-6
v_gene: TRBV30
CDR3nt: TGTGCCTGGAGTCGTCAGGGTTCACCCCCCCACTTT
CDR3aa: CAWSRQGSPPHF

d_gene: NA
abundance: NA
j_gene: TRBJ2-7
v_gene: TRBV5-1
CDR3nt: TGCGCCAGCAGCTTGTTCCCCTTTGGCGGGGACCTACCCGAGCAGTACTTC
CDR3aa: CASSLFPFGGDLPEQYF

d_gene: TRBD2
abundance: NA
j_gene: TRBJ2-3
v_gene: TRBV7-6
CDR3nt: TGTGCCAGCAGCTTTTCTAGCGGGGCAAGCACAGATACGCAGTATTTT
CDR3aa: CASSFSSGASTDTQYF

d_gene: TRBD2
abundance: NA
j_gene: TRBJ2-1
v_gene: TRBV7-6
CDR3nt: TGTGCCAGCAGACCACTAGCGGGAGTACTGGGCGAGCAGTTCTTC
CDR3aa: CASRPLAGVLGEQFF

d_gene: TRBD1
abundance: NA
j_gene: TRBJ1-6
v_gene: TRBV11-2
CDR3nt: TGTGCCAGCAGCTTAGGAGTGGGACAGGGTTATTCACCCCTCCACTTT
CDR3aa: CASSLGVGQGYSPLHF